This TCR beta chain came from a study of cytotoxic CD8 clonotypes in ibrutinib-treated CLL. Study-wide context: Investigators reported about 25 partial and 2 complete responses; after median 68 months, approximately 15 patients remained remitted and approximately twelve progressed.

Using immunoSEQ multiplex PCR, the repertoire was profiled, and TCRdb retains in-frame clones only, with some absent. Found here are fewer than 200,000 clones, 84% of them singletons; the top ten hold 4.6%. The V gene's germline CDR1 is SGHRS and CDR2 YFSETQ. V lost 0 bases, J lost 2 bases, and 6 bases lay in between. The CDR3 is 14 amino acids. Study outcomes and limitations: Relative to age-matched healthy donors, clonality at baseline was higher, and it tracked circulating CD8+ T-cell counts.

Details on this clone: Its antigen is currently unknown.

The chain has TRBV5-1 and TRBJ1-5, with no clear D. The receptor comes from a human donor with chronic lymphocytic leukemia. The material was PBMCs, obtained after 24 months of ibrutinib treatment. The CDR3 loop is CASSLGSGNQPQHF. CDR3 bases: TGCGCCAGCAGCTTGGGATCGGGCAATCAGCCCCAGCATTTT.